Shown below are 17 T cell receptor beta chains from a single sample sequenced in a study of cytomegalovirus exposure and HLA in healthy donors. PCR primers comprised 60 Vbeta and 13 Jbeta primers. Method: immunoSEQ multiplex PCR; TCRdb's copy keeps in-frame clones and lacks some. The sample contains 110,000 to 150,000 clones, roughly four fifths of which appear only once. The sequenced sample was PBMCs. Source of these receptors: a woman between 45 and 60 years old in good health and CMV-seronegative.

V is TRBV27 and J is TRBJ1-2; 8 positions agree with TRBD1. CDR3 length: 16 amino acids. Per the germline V gene, CDR1 is MNHEY and CDR2 is SMNVEV (reference sequence). J lost 7 bases, V lost 2 bases, and 12 bases had no gene match. The CDR3 region has the DNA TGTGCCAGCAGTTTAAAGAAGTCGGGACAGGTACTTGGCTACACCTTC. It yields the protein CASSLKKSGQVLGYTF.

The CDR3: CSVEDRGKLFF. As DNA, the CDR3 is TGCAGCGTTGAAGATCGGGGGAAACTGTTTTTT. J is TRBJ1-4 and V is TRBV29-1, with D possibly being TRBD1 (5 bases). The length of the CDR3 is 11 residues. Germline V gene lookup returns CDR1 SQVTM and CDR2 ANQGSEA. V was cut by 0 bases and J by 11 bases, with 7 bases left in between.

V is TRBV7-2 and J is TRBJ2-7, with D uncertain. Between the trimmed V and J ends, which lost 11 bases and 4 bases, there was a span of 21 bases. This CDR3 has 14 amino acids. The germline CDR1 and CDR2 sequences are SGHTA and FQGNSA. The CDR3 DNA sequence: TGTGCCTCTGGGTGGGCTTCGCCACTTTACGAGCAGTACTTC. Protein: CASGWASPLYEQYF.

The J gene is TRBJ2-7, the V gene TRBV4-1; the D gene is possibly TRBD2 (6 bases). The germline V gene encodes CDR1 MGHRA and CDR2 YSYEKL. Trimming removed 0 bases from V and 3 bases from J, with 15 bases in between. The CDR3 is 16 amino acids. CDR3 loop: CASSQEVGGSLYEQYF. The DNA of the CDR3 is TGCGCCAGCAGCCAAGAGGTTGGGGGGAGCCTCTACGAGCAGTACTTC.

This clone was detected only once. This sequence joins TRBV5-1 and TRBJ2-3; a weak D match, TRBD1 (5 bases). CDR1 is SGHRS, CDR2 YFSETQ, per germline. The CDR3 is 16 amino acids. The ends were cut back, 0 bases at V and 1 base at J, with 12 bases in the middle. The CDR3 region is CASSLEGREGTDTQYF. In DNA, the CDR3 is TGCGCCAGCAGCTTGGAGGGCAGGGAAGGCACAGATACGCAGTATTTT.

This chain links TRBV5-6 with TRBJ2-3, with TRBD2 matching over 12 bases. The J segment lost 5 bases and the V segment lost 0 bases, leaving 4 bases of the junction unmatched. Germline-derived CDR1 and CDR2 are SGHDT and YYEEEE. This CDR3 is built from 16 residues. For the CDR3, the DNA is TGTGCCAGCAGCTTGGTTGCTAGCGGGGGGGTAGATACGCAGTATTTT. Translated: CASSLVASGGVDTQYF.

V is TRBV29-1 and J is TRBJ2-1; D not resolved. Germline CDR1 reads SQVTM; CDR2 reads ANQGSEA. The CDR3 sequence is 11 residues long. Between the trimmed V and J ends, which lost 7 bases and 5 bases, there was a span of 9 bases. The CDR3 DNA is TGCAGCGCCCGACTGCACAATGAGCAGTTCTTC. Residues: CSARLHNEQFF.

In this sample, this clone turned up once. CDR3 DNA: TGTGCCAGCTCACCACCATCCCCCTATAGCAATCAGCCCCAGCATTTT. It yields the protein CASSPPSPYSNQPQHF. This chain joins TRBV18 and TRBJ1-5; D uncertain. CDR3 length: 16 amino acids. Germline CDR1 is KGHSH and CDR2 is LQKENI. Trimming removed 0 bases from V and 0 bases from J, with 9 bases in between.

This clone occurred a few times. The CDR3 loop is CASSPQSSGIWNTEAFF. The CDR3 nucleotides read TGCGCCAGCAGCCCCCAAAGCTCCGGGATCTGGAACACTGAAGCTTTCTTT. The chain recombines TRBV5-1 with TRBJ1-1; D remains unclear. Germline values: CDR1 SGHRS, CDR2 YFSETQ. Trimming took off 4 bases at V and 1 base at J, with 20 bases between the two ends. The CDR3 runs to 17 residues. The variable domain in full, completed from reference TRBV5-1 and TRBJ1-1, reads KAGVTQTPRYLIKTRGQQVTLSCSPISGHRSVSWYQQTPGQGLQFLFEYFSETQRNKGNFPGRFSGRQFSNSRSEMNVSTLELGDSALYLCASSPQSSGIWNTEAFFGQGTRLTVV.

This clone turned up a few times. The chain recombines TRBV2 with TRBJ2-1; D might be TRBD2 (6 bases). The germline gives CDR1 SNHLY, CDR2 FYNNEI. The CDR3 is made up of 15 amino acids. Trimming removed 6 bases at V and 5 bases at J, with 17 bases between. DNA of the CDR3: TGTGCCAGCAGCGCGGGCCCGGGACTGGACAATGAGCAGTTCTTC. Translated, it gives CASSAGPGLDNEQFF.

This chain links TRBV2 with TRBJ1-6; D remains ambiguous. V was cut by 4 bases and J by 0 bases, with 13 bases left in between. The CDR3 consists of 17 residues. Per germline, CDR1 SNHLY and CDR2 FYNNEI. CDR3 loop: CASSVGVGSSYNSPLHF. The CDR3, as DNA: TGTGCCAGCAGTGTTGGAGTGGGGAGCTCCTATAATTCACCCCTCCACTTT.

The chain is built from TRBV7-2 and TRBJ2-5; 12 nucleotides agree with TRBD2. The V gene's germline CDR1 is SGHTA and CDR2 FQGNSA. Trimming took 3 bases from V and 4 from J; bases not matched to a gene: 0. This CDR3 has 14 amino acids. The CDR3 region has the DNA TGTGCCAGCAGCTTGACTAGCGGGAGAGAGACCCAGTACTTC. Its translation: CASSLTSGRETQYF.

The CDR3 coding sequence is TGCGCCAGCAGTCCCGGGACAGGGAACTTCGGACAGCCCCAGCATTTT. As protein: CASSPGTGNFGQPQHF. V and J are TRBV5-1 and TRBJ1-5; 9 nucleotides agree with TRBD1. V was clipped by 5 bases and J by 7 bases; unmatched bases: 13. From germline, CDR1 is SGHRS and CDR2 YFSETQ. This CDR3 contains 16 residues.

This clone was seen repeatedly, ten times or more. V usage is TRBV4-1 and J usage is TRBJ1-3; D perhaps matches TRBD1 (6 bases). With 4 bases removed from V and 0 bases from J, the gap between germline ends came to 16 bases. The CDR3 runs to 17 residues. Germline V gives CDR1 MGHRA, CDR2 YSYEKL. CDR3 loop: CASSRQGLVLSGNTIYF. Written as DNA, the CDR3 is TGCGCCAGCAGCCGGCAGGGGCTGGTCCTCTCTGGAAACACCATATATTTT.

V gene TRBV7-2 combines with J gene TRBJ1-3; TRBD1 matches at 11 bases. CDR1 is SGHTA and CDR2 is FQGNSA in the germline V gene. V was pared by 4 bases and J by 2 bases, with 10 bases of the junction left unmatched. The CDR3 is 18 amino acids. The CDR3 DNA is TGTGCCAGCAGCTCACCCGGGACAGGGGGAAACGCTGGAAACACCATATATTTT. As protein: CASSSPGTGGNAGNTIYF.

The chain carries TRBV20-1 and TRBJ1-1; D not resolved. The germline V gene encodes CDR1 DFQATT and CDR2 SNEGSKA (reference sequence). CDR3 length equals 11 residues. V gave up 6 bases and J gave up 1 base, with 6 bases separating them. In DNA, the CDR3 is TGCAGTGCCTCCGGGAACACTGAAGCTTTCTTT. It specifies CSASGNTEAFF.

The chain carries TRBV4-1 and TRBJ1-1; maybe TRBD1 (6 bases). Trimming cost V 2 bases and J 5 bases, with 15 bases left between them. This CDR3 region has 15 residues. Per germline, CDR1 MGHRA and CDR2 YSYEKL. Written as DNA, the CDR3 is TGCGCCAGCAGCCAACCTCTACAGGGCGCGACTGAAGCTTTCTTT. Translating gives CASSQPLQGATEAFF.